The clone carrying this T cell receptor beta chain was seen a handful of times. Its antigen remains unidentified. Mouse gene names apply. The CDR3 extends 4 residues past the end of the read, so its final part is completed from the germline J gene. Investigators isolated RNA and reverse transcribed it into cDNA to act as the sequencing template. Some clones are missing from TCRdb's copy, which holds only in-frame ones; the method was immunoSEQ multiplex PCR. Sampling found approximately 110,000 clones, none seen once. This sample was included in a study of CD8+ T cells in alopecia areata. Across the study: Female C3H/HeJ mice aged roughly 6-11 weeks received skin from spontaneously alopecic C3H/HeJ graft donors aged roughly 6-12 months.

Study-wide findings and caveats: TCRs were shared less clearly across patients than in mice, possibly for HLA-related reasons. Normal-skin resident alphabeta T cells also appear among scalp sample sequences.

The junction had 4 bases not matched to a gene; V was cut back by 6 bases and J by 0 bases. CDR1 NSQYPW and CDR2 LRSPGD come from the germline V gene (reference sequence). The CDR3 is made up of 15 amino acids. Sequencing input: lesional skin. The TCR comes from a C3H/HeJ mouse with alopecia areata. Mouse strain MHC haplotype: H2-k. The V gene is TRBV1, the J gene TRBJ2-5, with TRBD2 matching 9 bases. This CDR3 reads CTCRKTGGNQDTQYF. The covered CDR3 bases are TGCACCTGCAGAAAGACTGGGGGTAACCAAGAC. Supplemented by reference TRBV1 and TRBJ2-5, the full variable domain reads VTLLEQNPRWRLVPRGQAVNLRCILKNSQYPWMSWYQQDLQKQLQWLFTLRSPGDKEVKSLPGADYLATRVTDTELRLQVANMSQGRTLYCTCRKTGGNQDTQYFGPGTRLLVL.